Sequencing of this T cell receptor (beta chain) was carried out in a study of T cells in tumors after PD-1 blockade. Study information: During anti-PD-1 treatment, some patients continued daily vismodegib 150 mg. Mean per blood sample: 113,528 templates (24,679-257,772), 36,536 unique clonotypes. Findings of the study overall: Around 45% of tumor TCR clonotypes were also found in blood.

As to this clone: The antigen is unknown.

With 9 bases removed from V and 4 bases from J, the gap between germline ends came to 22 bases. The CDR3 runs to 16 residues. Germline V gene lookup returns CDR1 LNHDA and CDR2 SQIVND (reference sequence). Using immunoSEQ multiplex PCR, the repertoire was profiled, and TCRdb retains in-frame clones only, with some absent. The sample lists over 60,000 clones; around two thirds were seen once. Template: tumor biopsy or peripheral blood genomic DNA, roughly 550-6,500 ng per sample. This clonotype was sampled from a human donor with basal cell carcinoma. J is TRBJ2-1 and V is TRBV19; D is perhaps TRBD2 (6 bases). The material sequenced was PBMCs, taken after anti-PD-1 treatment. The CDR3 sequence: CASKTRATTIYNEQFF. DNA of the CDR3: TGTGCCAGCAAGACTAGAGCCACAACAATTTACAATGAGCAGTTCTTC.